The clone carrying this TCR beta chain was detected a few times. Profiles of TCR beta VDJ and CDR3 were generated from a genomic DNA template. Using its own MiXCR run on the reads, TCRdb lists one record per CDR3 protein. The repertoire holds over 150,000 distinct CDR3 sequences, with less than 65% as singletons. This specimen belongs to a study of CD8+CD57+ T cells in acquired aplastic anemia. Patients included in sequencing had previously demonstrated CD8+CD57+ cell expansion by flow cytometry. The V and J ends lost 6 bases and 1 base respectively, with 21 bases between them. Germline assignment: CDR1 SGHVS and CDR2 FNYEAQ. The CDR3 totals 18 residues.

The clonotype originates from a human donor with aplastic anemia. The sample consisted of sorted CD4+, CD8+, or CD8+CD57+ T cells (not recorded which) from PBMCs. V is TRBV7-6 and J is TRBJ1-4; D is uncertain. This CDR3 reads CASSPLRASGITNEKLFF. The CDR3 DNA sequence: TGTGCCAGCAGTCCACTACGGGCGTCGGGGATAACTAATGAAAAACTGTTTTTT.